The TCR beta chain under discussion was sequenced for a study of blood T cell repertoires in COVID-19. The overall study: The samples span acute and convalescent COVID-19 from the United States, Italy and Spain. T cells, B-cell-depleted T cells, or PBMCs supplied cDNA or gDNA.

V was pared by 5 bases and J by 2 bases, with 12 bases of the junction left unmatched. The CDR3 extends over 19 amino acids. Germline V CDR1 and CDR2: PRHDT, FYEKMQ (reference sequence). The authors' processing: Amplified reference gene primers provided the basis for estimating nucleated cell counts. Here immunoSEQ multiplex PCR was the method, and the copy in TCRdb shows in-frame clones only, minus some. That table is the source of V, J and clone size, and D and trimming were worked out from the DNA. Here the sample spans a few hundred thousand clones, 65% to 85% being singletons. While infection was still active, Seattle patients were enrolled and then followed longitudinally.

The material sequenced was peripheral blood. The receptor's source is a person aged 70 to 85 with COVID-19, enrolled during active disease. The V and J genes are TRBV13 and TRBJ2-5; 15 nucleotides agree with TRBD2. The CDR3 loop reads CASSQRLLGLAGGQETQYF. The DNA of the CDR3 is TGTGCCAGCAGCCAACGCCTATTGGGACTAGCGGGGGGACAAGAGACCCAGTACTTC.